This TCR beta chain appears in the sequencing data of a study of control samples from healthy donors and cancer patients. The table came from immunoSEQ multiplex PCR; TCRdb's copy has only in-frame clones and leaves some out. The table shows roughly 130,000 clones, with around 94% occurring only once. Germline V gene sequence: CDR1 KGHSH, CDR2 LQKENI. The CDR3 runs 16 residues. Germline trimming cut 1 base from V and 3 bases from J; bases unmatched to any gene: 2. The sequence was obtained from a man in his fifties or sixties with colorectal cancer. Sequencing was performed on PBMCs. The genes are TRBV18 and TRBJ2-5; 13 nucleotides line up with TRBD2. The CDR3 DNA follows: TGTGCCAGCTCACCACGCACTAGCGGGGGGGAAGAGACCCAGTACTTC. It is translated as CASSPRTSGGEETQYF.